This T cell receptor beta chain was captured in a study of T cells after yellow fever vaccination. TCRdb reanalysed the 5' RACE reads using MiXCR and keeps one entry per CDR3 protein. In the table there are more than 200,000 distinct CDR3 sequences, roughly 4% of which are singletons. This clonotype has at least ten counts. V gave up 6 bases and J gave up 4 bases; unmatched junction bases: 9. The CDR3 is 14 residues long. Germline loops: CDR1 SQVTM, CDR2 ANQGSEA. The TCR originated in a man between 18 and 29 years old who received the YFV17D yellow fever vaccine. The rearrangement uses TRBV29-1 and TRBJ2-3, with 8 bases that match TRBD2. The sequenced sample was PBMCs, obtained 15 days after the yellow fever booster vaccination. The CDR3 loop reads CSVAGTRGADTQYF. As DNA, the CDR3 is TGCAGCGTGGCCGGGACTAGGGGGGCAGATACGCAGTATTTT.